The 14 T cell receptor beta chains below come from one sample, sequenced in a study of blood T cell repertoires in COVID-19. Measured with immunoSEQ multiplex PCR; TCRdb has only the in-frame clones, and not every one. The table shows 200,000 to 250,000 clones, with about 79% occurring only once. The sequencing input was PBMCs or T cells enriched from blood (not recorded which). The receptors were sampled from a woman aged 55-70 years who had recovered from COVID-19.

The chain uses TRBV19 and TRBJ1-2; 12 bases match TRBD1. V shed 3 bases and J 0 bases; nucleotides not matched to a gene: 8. This CDR3 contains 18 residues. The germline gives CDR1 LNHDA, CDR2 SQIVND (reference sequence). The CDR3 DNA reads TGTGCCAGTAGTATGGAGACCGGGACAGGGGGCCCTAACTATGGCTACACCTTC. This gives the protein CASSMETGTGGPNYGYTF.

The chain is built from TRBV18 and TRBJ1-4; TRBD1 matches at 7 bases. Looked up from germline, CDR1 is KGHSH and CDR2 is LQKENI. The V segment lost 0 bases and the J segment 6 bases; nucleotides outside the gene matches: 13. The CDR3 loop spans 18 amino acids. The CDR3 sequence is CASSPPKGARTEDEKLFF. The CDR3 bases are TGTGCCAGCTCACCACCAAAGGGGGCGCGTACGGAGGATGAAAAACTGTTTTTT.

The J gene is TRBJ1-2, the V gene TRBV12-3 or TRBV12-4; tentatively, D is TRBD1 (6 bases). This CDR3 contains 13 residues. Deletions cut 6 bases from V and 3 bases from J, with 11 bases between. The CDR3 sequence: CASRNRADYGYTF. Written as DNA, the CDR3 is TGTGCCAGCAGAAACAGGGCGGACTATGGCTACACCTTC.

Comments on this clone: Additional DNA sequences in this sample encode the identical CDR3. The V call is TRBV10-3, the J call TRBJ2-3, with 8 bases lining up with TRBD1. After removal of 0 bases from V and 5 bases from J, the junction contained 4 bases not matched to a gene. CDR3 size: 15 residues. The germline gives CDR1 ENHRY, CDR2 SYGVKD. CDR3: CAISESQGAGDTQYF. Written as DNA, the CDR3 is TGTGCCATCAGTGAGTCCCAGGGGGCTGGAGATACGCAGTATTTT.

V is TRBV7-8 and J is TRBJ2-7; 13 bases are a match to TRBD2. J was trimmed by 4 bases and V by 4 bases; bases with no gene match: 1. The CDR3 covers 14 residues. Germline V CDR1 and CDR2: SGHVS, FQNEAQ. CDR3 region: CASSWTSGGYEQYF. CDR3 bases: TGTGCCAGCAGCTGGACTAGCGGGGGTTACGAGCAGTACTTC.

The J gene is TRBJ1-1, the V gene TRBV7-3; tentative D call: TRBD1 (5 bases). The CDR3 covers 13 residues. V shed 5 bases and J shed 4 bases, with 11 bases lying between them. CDR1 is SGHTA and CDR2 is FQGTGA in the germline V gene. CDR3 sequence (DNA): TGTGCCAGCAGCGCCGGGGGGTTCACTGAAGCTTTCTTT. It translates to CASSAGGFTEAFF.

This sequence joins TRBV7-8 and TRBJ2-3; D unresolved. V was cut by 5 bases and J by 2 bases, with 5 bases left in between. The CDR3 covers 12 residues. Germline CDR1 is SGHVS and CDR2 is FQNEAQ. The CDR3 loop is CASSPNTDTQYF. The CDR3 region has the DNA TGTGCCAGCAGCCCCAACACAGATACGCAGTATTTT.

The chain uses TRBV12-3 or TRBV12-4 and TRBJ1-3; D gene unclear. Trimming cost V 2 bases and J 7 bases, with 6 bases left between them. The CDR3 runs 12 residues. This CDR3 is CASSLYGNTIYF. CDR3 bases: TGTGCCAGCAGTTTATACGGGAACACCATATATTTT.

The chain employs TRBV7-2 and TRBJ1-2; unclear D gene. Germline V lookup: CDR1 SGHTA, CDR2 FQGNSA. Trimming took off 6 bases at V and 5 bases at J, with 13 bases between the two ends. The CDR3 totals 13 residues. The CDR3 protein is CASRVEINYGYTF. The CDR3 coding sequence is TGTGCCAGCAGGGTAGAGATAAATTATGGCTACACCTTC. The full variable domain, rest sourced from reference TRBV7-2 and TRBJ1-2, is GAGVSQSPSNKVTEKGKDVELRCDPISGHTALYWYRQSLGQGLEFLIYFQGNSAPDKSGLPSDRFSAERTGGSVSTLTIQRTQQEDSAVYLCASRVEINYGYTFGSGTRLTVV.

CDR3 DNA sequence: TGTGCCAGCAGTGACGGGGGGGGAAGTGGCACAGATACGCAGTATTTT. Its translation is CASSDGGGSGTDTQYF. The chain joins TRBV6-4 to TRBJ2-3; TRBD2 aligns across 7 bases. The germline V gene has CDR1 MRHNA and CDR2 SNTAGT. The CDR3 runs 16 residues. Unmatched junction bases numbered 6, after V lost 2 bases and J lost 1 base.

Details on this clone: In the same sample, other DNA sequences code for this CDR3. The chain joins TRBV19 to TRBJ1-1; D possibly corresponds to TRBD1 (5 bases). The CDR3 is 13 amino acids. Germline loops: CDR1 LNHDA, CDR2 SQIVND (reference sequence). V lost 6 bases and J lost 5, with 13 bases in between. CDR3 protein: CASSLTGGTEAFF. CDR3 DNA: TGTGCCAGTAGCCTTACTGGGGGGACTGAAGCTTTCTTT.

V and J are TRBV19 and TRBJ2-3; possibly TRBD2 for D (6 bases). The length of the CDR3 is 15 residues. Germline assignment: CDR1 LNHDA and CDR2 SQIVND (reference sequence). With 3 bases removed from V and 2 bases from J, the gap between germline ends came to 12 bases. CDR3 DNA sequence: TGTGCCAGTAGTATTGATGGGGGACTCACAGATACGCAGTATTTT. It specifies CASSIDGGLTDTQYF.

The J gene is TRBJ2-5, the V gene TRBV4-2, with 11 bases lining up with TRBD2. The CDR3 consists of 14 residues. Germline trimming cut 5 bases from V and 5 bases from J; bases unmatched to any gene: 4. From germline, CDR1 is LGHNA and CDR2 YNFKEQ. DNA of the CDR3: TGTGCCAGCAGCTTTGGACTAGCGGGCGAGACCCAGTACTTC. This translates into CASSFGLAGETQYF.

V and J are TRBV5-6 and TRBJ2-2; D gene unclear. CDR1 and CDR2 from the germline V gene are SGHDT and YYEEEE. Trimming stripped 0 bases from V and 4 bases from J, with 7 bases between. The CDR3 has 14 residues. The CDR3 protein is CASSLVALTGELFF. Written as DNA, the CDR3 is TGTGCCAGCAGCTTGGTAGCCCTCACCGGGGAGCTGTTTTTT.